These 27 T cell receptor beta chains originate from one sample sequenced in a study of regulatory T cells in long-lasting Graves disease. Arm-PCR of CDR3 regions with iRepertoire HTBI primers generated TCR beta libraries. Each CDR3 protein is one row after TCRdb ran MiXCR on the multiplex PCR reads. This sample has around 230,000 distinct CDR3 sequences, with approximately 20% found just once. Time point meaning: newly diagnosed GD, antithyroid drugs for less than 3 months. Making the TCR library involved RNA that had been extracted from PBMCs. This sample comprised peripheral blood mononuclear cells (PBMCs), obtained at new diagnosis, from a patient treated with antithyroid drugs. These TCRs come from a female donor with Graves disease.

CDR3 sequence: CASSDQKSRQGYYEQYF. The CDR3 DNA reads as TGCGCCAGCAGTGACCAAAAAAGCCGACAGGGCTACTACGAGCAGTACTTC. The chain joins TRBV10-1 to TRBJ2-7, with TRBD1 identical over 7 bases. In germline, CDR1 is WNHNN, CDR2 SYGVQD (reference sequence). The CDR3 runs 17 residues. The J segment lost 3 bases and the V segment lost 3 bases, leaving 14 bases of the junction unmatched.

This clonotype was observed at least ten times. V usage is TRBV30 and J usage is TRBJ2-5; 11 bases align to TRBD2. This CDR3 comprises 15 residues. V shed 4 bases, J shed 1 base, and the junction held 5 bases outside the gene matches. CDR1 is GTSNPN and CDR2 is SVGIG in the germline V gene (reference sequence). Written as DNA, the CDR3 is TGTGCCTGGACCCGACTAGCGGGACCCCAAGAGACCCAGTACTTC. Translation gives CAWTRLAGPQETQYF.

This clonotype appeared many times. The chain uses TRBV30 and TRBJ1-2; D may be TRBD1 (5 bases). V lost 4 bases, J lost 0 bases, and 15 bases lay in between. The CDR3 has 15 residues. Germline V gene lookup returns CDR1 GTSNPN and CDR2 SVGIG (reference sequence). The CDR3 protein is CAWTRQTTTNYGYTF. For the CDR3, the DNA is TGTGCCTGGACAAGACAGACGACTACTAACTATGGCTACACCTTC.

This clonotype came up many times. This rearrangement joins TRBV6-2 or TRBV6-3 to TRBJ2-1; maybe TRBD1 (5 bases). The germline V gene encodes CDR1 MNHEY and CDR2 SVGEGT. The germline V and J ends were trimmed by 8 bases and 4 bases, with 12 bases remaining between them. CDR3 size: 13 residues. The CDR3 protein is CASQGRMYNEQFF. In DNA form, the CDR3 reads TGTGCCAGCCAGGGCAGGATGTACAATGAGCAGTTCTTC.

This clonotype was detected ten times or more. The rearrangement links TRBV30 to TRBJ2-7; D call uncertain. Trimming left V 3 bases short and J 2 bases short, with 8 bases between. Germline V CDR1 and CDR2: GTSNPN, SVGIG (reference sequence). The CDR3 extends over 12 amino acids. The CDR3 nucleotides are TGTGCCTGGAGGACTCCGACCTACGAGCAGTACTTC. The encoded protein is CAWRTPTYEQYF.

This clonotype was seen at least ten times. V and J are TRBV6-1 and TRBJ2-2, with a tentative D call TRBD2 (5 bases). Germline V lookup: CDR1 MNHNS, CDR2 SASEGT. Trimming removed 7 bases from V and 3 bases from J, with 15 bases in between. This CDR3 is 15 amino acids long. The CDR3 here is CASTDTWGDTGELFF. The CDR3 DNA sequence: TGTGCCAGCACCGACACGTGGGGAGACACCGGGGAGCTGTTTTTT.

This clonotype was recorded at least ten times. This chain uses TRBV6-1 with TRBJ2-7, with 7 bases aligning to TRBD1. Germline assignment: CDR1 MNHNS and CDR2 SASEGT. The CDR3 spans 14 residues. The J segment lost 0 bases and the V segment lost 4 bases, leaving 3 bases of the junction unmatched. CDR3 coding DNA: TGTGCCAGCAGTGGCACAGGGGTCTCCTACGAGCAGTACTTC. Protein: CASSGTGVSYEQYF.

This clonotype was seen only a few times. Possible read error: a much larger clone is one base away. CDR3 bases: TGCGCCAGCAGTGCGCGGGACGACACAGATACGCAGTATTTT. Amino acid sequence: CASSARDDTDTQYF. The rearrangement joins TRBV10-1 to TRBJ2-3; tentatively, D is TRBD2 (6 bases). The germline V and J ends were trimmed by 4 bases and 2 bases, with 10 bases remaining between them. This CDR3 region has 14 residues. The germline V gene has CDR1 WNHNN and CDR2 SYGVQD (reference sequence).

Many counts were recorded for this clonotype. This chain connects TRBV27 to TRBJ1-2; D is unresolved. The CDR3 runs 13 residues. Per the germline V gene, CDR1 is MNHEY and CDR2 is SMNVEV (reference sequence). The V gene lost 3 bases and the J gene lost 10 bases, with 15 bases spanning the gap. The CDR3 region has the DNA TGTGCCAGCAGTTTTTCGAAACAGCGAGACTACACCTTC. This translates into CASSFSKQRDYTF.

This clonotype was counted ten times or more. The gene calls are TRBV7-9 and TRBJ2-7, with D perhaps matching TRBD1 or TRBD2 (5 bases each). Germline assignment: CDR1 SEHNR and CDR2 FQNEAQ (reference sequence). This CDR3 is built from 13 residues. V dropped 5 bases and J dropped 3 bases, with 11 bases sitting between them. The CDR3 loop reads CASSETGLYEQYF. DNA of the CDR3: TGTGCCAGCAGCGAAACAGGACTCTACGAGCAGTACTTC. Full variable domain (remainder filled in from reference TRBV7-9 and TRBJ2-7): DTGVSQNPRHKITKRGQNVTFRCDPISEHNRLYWYRQTLGQGPEFLTYFQNEAQLEKSRLLSDRFSAERPKGSFSTLEIQRTEQGDSAMYLCASSETGLYEQYFGPGTRLTVT.

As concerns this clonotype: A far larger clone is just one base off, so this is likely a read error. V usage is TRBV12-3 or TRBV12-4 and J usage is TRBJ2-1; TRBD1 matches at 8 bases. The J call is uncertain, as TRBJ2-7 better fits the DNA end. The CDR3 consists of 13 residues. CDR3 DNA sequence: TGTGCCAGCAGTTTAAGGTTGGGGACAGGGCAGTACTTC. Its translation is CASSLRLGTGQYF.

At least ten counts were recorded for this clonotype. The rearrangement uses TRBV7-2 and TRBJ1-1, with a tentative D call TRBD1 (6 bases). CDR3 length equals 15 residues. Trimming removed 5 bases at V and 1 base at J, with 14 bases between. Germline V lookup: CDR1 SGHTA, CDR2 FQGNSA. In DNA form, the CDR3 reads TGTGCCAGCAGCCTAGTAGGCAGGGGGAACACTGAAGCTTTCTTT. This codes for CASSLVGRGNTEAFF. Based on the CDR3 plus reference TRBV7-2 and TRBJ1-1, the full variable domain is GAGVSQSPSNKVTEKGKDVELRCDPISGHTALYWYRQSLGQGLEFLIYFQGNSAPDKSGLPSDRFSAERTGGSVSTLTIQRTQQEDSAVYLCASSLVGRGNTEAFFGQGTRLTVV.

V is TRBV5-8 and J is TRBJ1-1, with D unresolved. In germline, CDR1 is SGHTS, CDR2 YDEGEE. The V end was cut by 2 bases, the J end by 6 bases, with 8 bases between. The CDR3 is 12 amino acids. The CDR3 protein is CASSFRNSEAFF. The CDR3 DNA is TGTGCCAGCAGCTTTAGGAATTCTGAAGCTTTCTTT.

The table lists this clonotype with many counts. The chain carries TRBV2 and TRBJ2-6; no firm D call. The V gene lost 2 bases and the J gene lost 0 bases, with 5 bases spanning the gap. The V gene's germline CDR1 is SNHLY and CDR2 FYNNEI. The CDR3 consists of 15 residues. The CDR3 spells CASSELSSGANVLTF. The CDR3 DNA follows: TGTGCCAGCAGTGAATTGAGCTCTGGGGCCAACGTCCTGACTTTC.

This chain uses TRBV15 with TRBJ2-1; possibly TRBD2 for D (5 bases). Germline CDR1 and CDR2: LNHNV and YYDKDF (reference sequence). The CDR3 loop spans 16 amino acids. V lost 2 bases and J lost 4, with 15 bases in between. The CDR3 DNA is TGTGCCACCAGCAGACGGTCGGGGATAAATTACAATGAGCAGTTCTTC. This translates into CATSRRSGINYNEQFF.

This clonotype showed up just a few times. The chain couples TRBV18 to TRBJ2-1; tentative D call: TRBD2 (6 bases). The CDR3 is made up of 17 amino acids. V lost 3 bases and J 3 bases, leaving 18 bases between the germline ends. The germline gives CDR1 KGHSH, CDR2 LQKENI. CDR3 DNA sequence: TGTGCCAGCTCACCCGCAGGAGGGTCCTTGATCTACAATGAGCAGTTCTTC. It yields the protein CASSPAGGSLIYNEQFF.

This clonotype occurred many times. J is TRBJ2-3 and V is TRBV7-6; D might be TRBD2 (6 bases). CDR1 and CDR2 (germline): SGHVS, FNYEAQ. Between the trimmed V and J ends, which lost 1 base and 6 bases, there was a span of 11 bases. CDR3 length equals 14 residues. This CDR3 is CASSLGALADTQYF. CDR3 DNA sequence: TGTGCCAGCAGCTTAGGTGCCCTAGCGGATACGCAGTATTTT.

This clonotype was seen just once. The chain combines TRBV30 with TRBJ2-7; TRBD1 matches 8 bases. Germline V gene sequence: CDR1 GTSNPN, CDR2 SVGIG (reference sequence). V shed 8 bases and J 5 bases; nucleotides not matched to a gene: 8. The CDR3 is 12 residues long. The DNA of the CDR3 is TGTGCCCTCCGGACAGGGTGGAACGAGCAGTACTTC. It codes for CALRTGWNEQYF.

CDR3 coding DNA: TGTGCCAGCAGTTACGGCCAGGGTTCCTACGAGCAGTACTTC. Its translation is CASSYGQGSYEQYF. The chain joins TRBV6-5 to TRBJ2-7; D is perhaps TRBD1 (5 bases). The germline gives CDR1 MNHEY, CDR2 SVGAGI. The V end was cut by 2 bases, the J end by 1 base, with 9 bases between. CDR3 length equals 14 residues.

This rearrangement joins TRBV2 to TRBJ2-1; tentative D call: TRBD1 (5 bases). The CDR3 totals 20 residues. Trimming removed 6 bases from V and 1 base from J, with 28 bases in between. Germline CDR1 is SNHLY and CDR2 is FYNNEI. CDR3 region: CASRQATIRDGWASYNEQFF. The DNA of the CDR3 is TGTGCCAGCAGACAGGCAACAATAAGGGATGGTTGGGCGTCCTACAATGAGCAGTTCTTC.

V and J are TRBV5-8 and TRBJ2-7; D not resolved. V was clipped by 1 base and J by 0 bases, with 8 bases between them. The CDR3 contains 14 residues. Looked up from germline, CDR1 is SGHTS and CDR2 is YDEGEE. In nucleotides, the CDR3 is TGTGCCAGCAGCTTGCGATTGGCCTCCTACGAGCAGTACTTC. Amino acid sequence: CASSLRLASYEQYF.

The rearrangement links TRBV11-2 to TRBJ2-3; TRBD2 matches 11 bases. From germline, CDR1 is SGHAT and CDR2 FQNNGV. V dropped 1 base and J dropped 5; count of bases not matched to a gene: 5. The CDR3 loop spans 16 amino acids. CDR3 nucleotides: TGTGCCAGCAGCTTAGCGCTAGCGGGAGGAGTAGATACGCAGTATTTT. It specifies CASSLALAGGVDTQYF.

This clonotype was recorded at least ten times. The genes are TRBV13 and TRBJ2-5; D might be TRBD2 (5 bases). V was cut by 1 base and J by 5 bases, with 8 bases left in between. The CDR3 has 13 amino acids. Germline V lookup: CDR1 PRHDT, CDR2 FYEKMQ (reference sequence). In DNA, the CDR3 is TGTGCCAGCAGCTTAGAGTCGGGGGAGACCCAGTACTTC. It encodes CASSLESGETQYF.

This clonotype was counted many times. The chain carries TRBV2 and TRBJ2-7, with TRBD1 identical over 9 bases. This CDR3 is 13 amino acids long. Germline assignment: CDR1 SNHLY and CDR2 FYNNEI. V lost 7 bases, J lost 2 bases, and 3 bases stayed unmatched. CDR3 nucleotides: TGTGCCAGCACCCGGGACAGGGCCTACGAGCAGTACTTC. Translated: CASTRDRAYEQYF.

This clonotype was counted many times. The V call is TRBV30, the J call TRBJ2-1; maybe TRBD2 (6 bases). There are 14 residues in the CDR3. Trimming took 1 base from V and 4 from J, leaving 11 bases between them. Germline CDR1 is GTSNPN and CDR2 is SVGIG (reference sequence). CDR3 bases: TGTGCCTGGAGTGCCGGGGGTGATTACAATGAGCAGTTCTTC. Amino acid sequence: CAWSAGGDYNEQFF.

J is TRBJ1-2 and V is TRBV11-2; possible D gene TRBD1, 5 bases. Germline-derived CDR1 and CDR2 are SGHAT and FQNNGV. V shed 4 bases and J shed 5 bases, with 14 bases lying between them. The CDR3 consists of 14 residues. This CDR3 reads CASSSGGPLYGYTF. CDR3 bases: TGTGCCAGCAGCTCCGGGGGTCCTTTGTATGGCTACACCTTC.

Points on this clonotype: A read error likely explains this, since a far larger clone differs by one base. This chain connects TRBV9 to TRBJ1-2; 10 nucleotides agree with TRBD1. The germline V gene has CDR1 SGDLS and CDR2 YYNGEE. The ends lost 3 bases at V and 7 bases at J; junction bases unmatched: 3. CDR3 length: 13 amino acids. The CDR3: CASSGDRGGGYTF. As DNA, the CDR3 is TGTGCCAGCAGCGGGGACAGGGGTGGTGGCTACACCTTC. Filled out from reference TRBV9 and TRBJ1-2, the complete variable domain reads DSGVTQTPKHLITATGQRVTLRCSPRSGDLSVYWYQQSLDQGLQFLIQYYNGEERAKGNILERFSAQQFPDLHSELNLSSLELGDSALYFCASSGDRGGGYTFGSGTRLTVV.